This TCR beta chain stems from a study of blood T cell repertoires in COVID-19. Study-level information: COVID-19 samples collected from the United States, Italy and Spain covered acute and convalescent phases. T cells, B-cell-depleted T cells, or PBMCs provided the cDNA or gDNA that served as material.

Authors' processing steps: Amplification from reference gene primers served as the basis for estimated nucleated cell counts. The assay was immunoSEQ multiplex PCR, and TCRdb's table has in-frame clones only and misses some. The V and J calls and the clone size are those of that table, but D and trimming were determined from the DNA. The sample includes around 200,000 clones, about four fifths seen only once; the top ten take 2.9%. This clonotype was obtained from a man aged 45 to 65 with active or convalescent COVID-19. Sequencing input: peripheral blood.

The CDR3 here is CASSGVLGGYTF. The CDR3 coding sequence is TGTGCCAGCAGTGGGGTCCTGGGCGGCTACACCTTC. V is TRBV2 and J is TRBJ1-2; no reliable D call. V was trimmed by 4 bases and J by 8 bases, leaving 11 bases between them. Germline V gene sequence: CDR1 SNHLY, CDR2 FYNNEI. The CDR3 sequence is 12 residues long.